The 9 T cell receptor beta chains in this list originate from one sample, sequenced in a study of PD-1 blockade in classical Hodgkin lymphoma. Clones were read by immunoSEQ multiplex PCR, and TCRdb kept only the in-frame ones, dropping some. The table includes under 8,500 clones, roughly 80% detected once. After autologous stem cell transplantation all patients relapsed, and prior brentuximab vedotin exposure differed between cohorts. The study purified CD4+ T cells from thawed PBMCs using magnetic negative selection. Sequenced material: CD4+ T cells from blood, taken at baseline. These receptors were collected from a human donor with classical Hodgkin lymphoma.

The chain combines TRBV11-2 with TRBJ2-5; a weak D match, TRBD1 (6 bases). The CDR3 sequence is 14 residues long. Germline CDR1 SGHAT, CDR2 FQNNGV. The V end lost 3 bases, the J end lost 4 bases, and 12 bases lay between the germline ends. CDR3: CASSFGQRGETQYF. The CDR3 DNA is TGTGCCAGCAGCTTCGGACAGAGGGGAGAGACCCAGTACTTC.

The chain uses TRBV18 and TRBJ2-3; possible D gene TRBD2, 5 bases. This CDR3 spans 15 amino acids. Germline CDR1 and CDR2: KGHSH and LQKENI. The V and J ends lost 2 bases and 2 bases respectively, with 11 bases between them. The CDR3 here is CASSPNSGPTDTQYF. Here the CDR3 DNA reads TGTGCCAGCTCACCAAACAGCGGACCCACAGATACGCAGTATTTT.

This clone was seen just once. The J gene is TRBJ1-1, the V gene TRBV5-5, with a possible D match to TRBD1 (5 bases). The germline V gene encodes CDR1 SGHKS and CDR2 YYEKEE (reference sequence). This CDR3 region has 13 residues. Trimming shortened V by 7 bases and J by 2 bases, and 12 bases separated the two germline ends. The CDR3 sequence is CASAPQGNTEAFF. DNA of the CDR3: TGTGCCAGCGCCCCCCAGGGAAACACTGAAGCTTTCTTT.

The genes are TRBV6-6 and TRBJ1-2; the D gene is possibly TRBD1 (6 bases). CDR1 MNHNY and CDR2 SVGAGI come from the germline V gene (reference sequence). V was pared by 2 bases and J by 6 bases, with 13 bases between. The CDR3 totals 14 residues. CDR3 nucleotide sequence: TGTGCCAGCAGTTACAGTCCAGGGGTAGATGGCTACACCTTC. It encodes CASSYSPGVDGYTF.

J is TRBJ2-3 and V is TRBV12-5; D is unclear. The germline V gene has CDR1 LGHNT and CDR2 FRNRAP. The CDR3 contains 11 residues. Trimming left V 2 bases short and J 5 bases short, with 2 bases between. The CDR3 sequence: CASGLKDTQYF. DNA of the CDR3: TGTGCTAGTGGTTTGAAAGATACGCAGTATTTT.

The chain has TRBV19 and TRBJ2-2; 11 nucleotides align to TRBD2. The CDR3 is 18 amino acids. Germline-derived CDR1 and CDR2 are LNHDA and SQIVND (reference sequence). With V trimmed by 3 bases and J by 6 bases, 12 bases remained unmatched. The chain's CDR3 is CASSILAGGVALSGELFF. For the CDR3, the DNA is TGTGCCAGTAGTATTTTAGCGGGAGGGGTGGCTCTGTCCGGGGAGCTGTTTTTT.

V and J are TRBV7-2 and TRBJ1-2; maybe TRBD1 (5 bases). The V gene lost 5 bases and the J gene lost 8 bases, with 24 bases spanning the gap. This CDR3 contains 16 residues. Germline-derived CDR1 and CDR2 are SGHTA and FQGNSA. The CDR3 is CASSLTDRGWGGGYTF. DNA for the CDR3: TGTGCCAGCAGCCTAACAGACCGGGGTTGGGGCGGAGGCTACACCTTC.

The V call is TRBV7-9, the J call TRBJ2-3; 8 bases are a match to TRBD1. The V and J ends lost 5 bases and 3 bases, in that order; junction bases with no gene match: 10. The CDR3 spans 16 residues. From germline, CDR1 is SEHNR and CDR2 FQNEAQ (reference sequence). The CDR3 protein is CASSLWTGKGTDTQYF. The CDR3 DNA follows: TGTGCCAGCAGCCTGTGGACAGGGAAGGGAACAGATACGCAGTATTTT.

A word on this clone: At one end, the junction sequence differs from germline, possibly due to a read error. V is TRBV9 and J is TRBJ2-6; maybe TRBD1 (5 bases). This CDR3 region has 16 residues. Germline CDR1 SGDLS, CDR2 YYNGEE. The CDR3 sequence is CASSVGGNSGANILTF. In DNA, the CDR3 is TGTGCCAGCAGCGTAGGGGGCAACTCTGGGGCCAACATCCTGACTTTC.